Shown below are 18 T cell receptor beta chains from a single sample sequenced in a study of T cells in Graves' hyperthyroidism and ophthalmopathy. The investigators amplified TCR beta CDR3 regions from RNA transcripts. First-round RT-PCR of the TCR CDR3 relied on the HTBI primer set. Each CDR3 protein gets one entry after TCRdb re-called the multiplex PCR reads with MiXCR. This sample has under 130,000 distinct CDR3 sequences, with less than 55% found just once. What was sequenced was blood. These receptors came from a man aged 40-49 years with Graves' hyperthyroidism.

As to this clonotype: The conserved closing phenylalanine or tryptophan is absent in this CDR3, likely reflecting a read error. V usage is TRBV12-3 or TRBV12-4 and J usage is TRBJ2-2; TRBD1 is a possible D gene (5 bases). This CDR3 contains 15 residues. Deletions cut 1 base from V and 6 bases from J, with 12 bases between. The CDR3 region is CASSLGFAGSGELFV. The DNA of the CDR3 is TGTGCCAGCAGTTTAGGGTTTGCAGGGTCCGGGGAGCTGTTTGTT.

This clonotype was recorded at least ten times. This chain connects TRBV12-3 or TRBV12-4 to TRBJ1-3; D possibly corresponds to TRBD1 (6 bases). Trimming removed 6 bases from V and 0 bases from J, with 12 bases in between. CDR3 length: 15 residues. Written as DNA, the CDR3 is TGTGCCAGCAGCTCGGACAGACACTCTGGAAACACCATATATTTT. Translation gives CASSSDRHSGNTIYF.

The CDR3 region has the DNA TGTGCCAGCGGGGGGGGGACTAACTATGGCTACACCTTC. Translating it yields CASGGGTNYGYTF. The V call is TRBV2, the J call TRBJ1-2; D may be TRBD1 (5 bases). The V and J ends lost 8 bases and 0 bases respectively, with 10 bases between them. CDR3 length: 13 residues. CDR1 and CDR2 from the germline V gene are SNHLY and FYNNEI.

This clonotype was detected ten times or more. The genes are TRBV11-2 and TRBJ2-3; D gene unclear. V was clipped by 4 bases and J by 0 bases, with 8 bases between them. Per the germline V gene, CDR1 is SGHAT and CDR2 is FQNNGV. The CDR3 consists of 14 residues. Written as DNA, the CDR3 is TGTGCCAGCAGCTCCATTCCCAGCACAGATACGCAGTATTTT. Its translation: CASSSIPSTDTQYF.

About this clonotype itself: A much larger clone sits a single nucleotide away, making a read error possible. The CDR3 sequence: CASSDLDRGDTEASF. The CDR3 DNA reads as TGTGCCAGCAGTGACCTAGACAGGGGGGACACTGAAGCTTCCTTT. V and J are TRBV6-5 and TRBJ1-1; 9 bases match TRBD1. This CDR3 contains 15 residues. CDR1 is MNHEY and CDR2 is SVGAGI in the germline V gene.

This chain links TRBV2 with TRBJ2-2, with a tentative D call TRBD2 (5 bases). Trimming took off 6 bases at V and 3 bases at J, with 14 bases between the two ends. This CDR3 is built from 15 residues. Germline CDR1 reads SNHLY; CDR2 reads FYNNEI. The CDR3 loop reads CASRRVYSDTGELFF. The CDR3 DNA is TGTGCCAGCAGGAGGGTCTACTCTGACACCGGGGAGCTGTTTTTT.

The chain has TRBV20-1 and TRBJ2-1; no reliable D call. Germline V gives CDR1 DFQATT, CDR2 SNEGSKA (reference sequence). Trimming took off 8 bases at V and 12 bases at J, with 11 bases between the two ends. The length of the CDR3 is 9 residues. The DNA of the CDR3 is TGCAGTTCCCCCAAGGGGCAGTTCTTC. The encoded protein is CSSPKGQFF.

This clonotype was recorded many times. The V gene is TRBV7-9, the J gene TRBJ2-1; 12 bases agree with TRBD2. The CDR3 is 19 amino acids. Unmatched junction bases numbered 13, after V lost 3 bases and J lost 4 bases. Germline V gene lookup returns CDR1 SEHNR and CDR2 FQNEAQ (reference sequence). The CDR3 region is CASSFPSGRAVVSYNEQFF. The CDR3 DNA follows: TGTGCCAGCAGCTTTCCTAGCGGGAGGGCCGTTGTGAGTTACAATGAGCAGTTCTTC.

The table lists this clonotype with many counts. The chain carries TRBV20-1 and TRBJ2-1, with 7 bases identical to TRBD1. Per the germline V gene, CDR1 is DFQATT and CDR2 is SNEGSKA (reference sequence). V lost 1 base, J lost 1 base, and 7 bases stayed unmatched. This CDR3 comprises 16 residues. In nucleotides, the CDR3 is TGCAGTGCTAGAGTAGGGACAGCGAAATCCTACAATGAGCAGTTCTTC. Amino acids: CSARVGTAKSYNEQFF.

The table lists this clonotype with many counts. The CDR3 DNA follows: TGTGCCAGCAGCTTGGGTGCGTACGATACGCAGTATTTT. The encoded protein is CASSLGAYDTQYF. J is TRBJ2-3 and V is TRBV5-8, with D uncertain. The CDR3 totals 13 residues. V dropped 0 bases and J dropped 6 bases, with 8 bases sitting between them. CDR1 and CDR2 from the germline V gene are SGHTS and YDEGEE.

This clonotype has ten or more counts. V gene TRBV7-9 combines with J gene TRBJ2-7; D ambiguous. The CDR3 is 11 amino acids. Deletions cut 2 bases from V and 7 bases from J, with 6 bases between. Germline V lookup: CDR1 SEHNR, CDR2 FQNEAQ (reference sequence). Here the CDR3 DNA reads TGTGCCAGCAGCTTACTAGAAGAGCAGTACTTC. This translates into CASSLLEEQYF.

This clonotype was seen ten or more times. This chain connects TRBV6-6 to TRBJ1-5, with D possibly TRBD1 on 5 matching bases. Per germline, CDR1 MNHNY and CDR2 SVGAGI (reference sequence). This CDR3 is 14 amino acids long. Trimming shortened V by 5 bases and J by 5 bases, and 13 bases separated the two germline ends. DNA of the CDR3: TGTGCCAGCAGTCCCCTGACAGCGCATCAGCCCCAGCATTTT. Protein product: CASSPLTAHQPQHF.

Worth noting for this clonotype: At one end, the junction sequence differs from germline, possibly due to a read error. In nucleotides, the CDR3 is TGTGCCAGCAGCGTAGGCAGTCGTGACACCGGGGAGCTGCTTTTT. Protein product: CASSVGSRDTGELLF. The rearrangement uses TRBV9 and TRBJ2-2, with D possibly matching TRBD2 (5 bases). The CDR3 spans 15 residues. Germline V CDR1 and CDR2: SGDLS, YYNGEE.

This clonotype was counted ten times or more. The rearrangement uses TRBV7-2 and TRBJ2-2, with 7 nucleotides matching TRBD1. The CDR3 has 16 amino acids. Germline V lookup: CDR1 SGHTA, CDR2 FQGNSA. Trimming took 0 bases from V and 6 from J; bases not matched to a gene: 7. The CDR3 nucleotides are TGTGCCAGCAGCTTAGCGCTAGGGGGCTCCCCCGGGGAGCTGTTTTTT. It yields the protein CASSLALGGSPGELFF.

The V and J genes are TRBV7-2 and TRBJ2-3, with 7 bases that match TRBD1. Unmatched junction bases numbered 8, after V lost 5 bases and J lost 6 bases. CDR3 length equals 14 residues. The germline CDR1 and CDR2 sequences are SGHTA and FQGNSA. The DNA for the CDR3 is TGTGCCAGCAGCCGACAGGGAAACACGGATACGCAGTATTTT. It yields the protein CASSRQGNTDTQYF.

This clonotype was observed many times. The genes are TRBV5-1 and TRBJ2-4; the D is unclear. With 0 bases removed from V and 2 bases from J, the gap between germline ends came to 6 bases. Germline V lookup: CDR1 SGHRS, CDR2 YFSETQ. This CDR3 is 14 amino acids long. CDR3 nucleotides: TGCGCCAGCAGCTTGGGAGTGACCAAAAACATTCAGTACTTC. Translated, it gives CASSLGVTKNIQYF. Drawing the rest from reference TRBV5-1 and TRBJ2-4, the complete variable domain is KAGVTQTPRYLIKTRGQQVTLSCSPISGHRSVSWYQQTPGQGLQFLFEYFSETQRNKGNFPGRFSGRQFSNSRSEMNVSTLELGDSALYLCASSLGVTKNIQYFGAGTRLSVL.

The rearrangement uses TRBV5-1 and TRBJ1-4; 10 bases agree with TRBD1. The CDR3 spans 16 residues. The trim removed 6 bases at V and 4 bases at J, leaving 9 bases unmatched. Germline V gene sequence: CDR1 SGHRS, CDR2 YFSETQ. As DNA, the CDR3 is TGCGCCAGCAAAGGGGACAGGGGACAGGATAATGAAAAACTGTTTTTT. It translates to CASKGDRGQDNEKLFF.

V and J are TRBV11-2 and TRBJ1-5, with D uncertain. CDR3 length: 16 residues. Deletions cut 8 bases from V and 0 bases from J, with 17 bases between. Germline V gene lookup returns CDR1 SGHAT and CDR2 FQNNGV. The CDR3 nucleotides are TGTGCCAGCTCACCGCTCGGCCGAAGTAGCAATCAGCCCCAGCATTTT. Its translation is CASSPLGRSSNQPQHF.